This T cell receptor (beta chain) was sequenced during a study of regulatory T cells in long-lasting Graves disease. Overall study context: Graves' cases, newly diagnosed, had used antithyroid drugs under 3 months. Study-wide findings and caveats: Favored gene segments in persistent disease were TRBV28, TRBJ1-2 and TRBJ2-5.

Points on this clonotype: Its target is not known.

Sample time point: newly diagnosed GD, antithyroid drugs for less than 3 months. Scientists built the TCR library using RNA that was extracted from PBMCs. Germline CDR1 MGHRA, CDR2 YSYEKL. This CDR3 has 15 amino acids. V was pared by 5 bases and J by 1 base, with 4 bases of the junction left unmatched. With iRepertoire HTBI primers and Arm-PCR of CDR3 regions, TCR beta libraries were built. TCRdb ran MiXCR on the multiplex PCR reads and lists one entry per CDR3 protein. The sample has some 500,000 distinct CDR3 sequences, 13% seen once. The same data also contributed to another study, on T cells in Graves' hyperthyroidism and ophthalmopathy. That paper notes: TCR CDR3 regions were first amplified by RT-PCR with HTBI primers.

Sequencing used peripheral blood mononuclear cells (PBMCs), obtained at new diagnosis, from a patient treated with antithyroid drugs. J is TRBJ2-4 and V is TRBV4-1; 8 bases fit TRBD1. This receptor was taken from a man younger than 45 with Graves disease. The CDR3 bases are TGCGCCAGCAGCAAAGGGACAGGTGCCAAAAACATTCAGTACTTC. This gives the protein CASSKGTGAKNIQYF.